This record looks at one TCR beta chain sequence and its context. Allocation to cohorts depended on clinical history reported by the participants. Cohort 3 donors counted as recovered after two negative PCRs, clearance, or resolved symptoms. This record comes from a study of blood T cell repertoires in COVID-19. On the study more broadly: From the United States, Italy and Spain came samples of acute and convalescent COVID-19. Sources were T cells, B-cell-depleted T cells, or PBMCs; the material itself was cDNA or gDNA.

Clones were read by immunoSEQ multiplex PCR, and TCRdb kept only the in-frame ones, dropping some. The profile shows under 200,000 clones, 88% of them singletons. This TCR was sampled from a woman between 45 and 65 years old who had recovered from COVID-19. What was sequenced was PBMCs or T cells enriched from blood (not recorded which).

The CDR3: CASSLGGGSNQPQHF. CDR3 DNA: TGTGCCAGCAGCTTAGGAGGGGGCAGCAATCAGCCCCAGCATTTT. The rearrangement links TRBV7-9 to TRBJ1-5; 7 nucleotides line up with TRBD1. This CDR3 is 15 amino acids long. CDR1 is SEHNR and CDR2 is FQNEAQ in the germline V gene (reference sequence). After removal of 1 base from V and 1 base from J, the junction contained 1 base not matched to a gene.